Each of the 24 T cell receptor beta chains below was sequenced from the same sample in a study of blood T cell repertoires in COVID-19. Method: immunoSEQ multiplex PCR; TCRdb's copy keeps in-frame clones and lacks some. The table has fewer than 350,000 clones, around 90% seen once. Sequencing was done on a sample of peripheral blood. The receptors come from a woman under 40 with COVID-19, enrolled during active disease.

The V gene is TRBV4-1, the J gene TRBJ2-3; 7 bases agree with TRBD2. V was clipped by 2 bases and J by 2 bases; unmatched bases: 13. The CDR3 has 18 amino acids. Germline V lookup: CDR1 MGHRA, CDR2 YSYEKL. In DNA, the CDR3 is TGCGCCAGCAGCCAACGGGTGTTGGGGGAGGGCATCACAGATACGCAGTATTTT. Translating it yields CASSQRVLGEGITDTQYF.

The sample holds a few counts of this clone. The rearrangement links TRBV2 to TRBJ1-2, with 7 bases matching TRBD1. V lost 6 bases, J lost 3 bases, and 7 bases stayed unmatched. The germline CDR1 and CDR2 sequences are SNHLY and FYNNEI. This CDR3 contains 14 residues. The CDR3 sequence: CASRGQSLDYGYTF. In nucleotides, the CDR3 is TGTGCCAGCAGGGGACAGTCCCTGGACTATGGCTACACCTTC.

The CDR3: CASSESWDRVNQPQHF. CDR3 nucleotides: TGTGCCAGCAGTGAATCTTGGGACAGGGTCAATCAGCCCCAGCATTTT. The chain recombines TRBV2 with TRBJ1-5; 9 bases map to TRBD1. In germline, CDR1 is SNHLY, CDR2 FYNNEI. Trimming took 2 bases from V and 3 from J; bases not matched to a gene: 5. This CDR3 region has 16 residues.

V gene TRBV7-8 combines with J gene TRBJ1-3; no definite D call. CDR1 is SGHVS and CDR2 is FQNEAQ in the germline V gene. V lost 1 base and J lost 3, with 10 bases in between. This CDR3 has 15 amino acids. The CDR3 reads CASSLGGGLGNTIYF. The DNA for the CDR3 is TGTGCCAGCAGCTTAGGCGGAGGTCTTGGAAACACCATATATTTT.

The sample holds one count of this clone. The V gene is TRBV6-5, the J gene TRBJ2-3; TRBD1 matches at 7 bases. Looked up from germline, CDR1 is MNHEY and CDR2 is SVGAGI. Trimming cost V 5 bases and J 2 bases; bases outside gene matches: 4. This CDR3 is 14 amino acids long. This chain's CDR3 is CASSPGQNTDTQYF. The CDR3, as DNA: TGTGCCAGCAGTCCGGGACAGAACACAGATACGCAGTATTTT.

J is TRBJ1-1 and V is TRBV25-1; weak D call: TRBD1 (6 bases). The CDR3 covers 13 residues. V shed 6 bases and J shed 4 bases, with 12 bases lying between them. From germline, CDR1 is MGHDK and CDR2 SYGVNS. CDR3 nucleotide sequence: TGTGCCAGCAGGATACAGGGACGCACTGAAGCTTTCTTT. The encoded protein is CASRIQGRTEAFF.

The J gene is TRBJ2-7, the V gene TRBV2; TRBD2 aligns across 13 bases. The junction had 6 bases not matched to a gene; V was cut back by 5 bases and J by 5 bases. The CDR3 totals 15 residues. Per germline, CDR1 SNHLY and CDR2 FYNNEI. The CDR3 loop is CASSWTSGSGHEQYF. The CDR3 coding sequence is TGTGCCAGCAGTTGGACTAGCGGGAGCGGGCACGAGCAGTACTTC.

The gene calls are TRBV12-3 or TRBV12-4 and TRBJ1-1; 7 nucleotides agree with TRBD1. The CDR3 runs 13 residues. V shed 3 bases and J 5 bases; nucleotides not matched to a gene: 3. The CDR3 loop is CASSLTGMTEAFF. The CDR3 coding sequence is TGTGCCAGCAGTTTGACAGGGATGACTGAAGCTTTCTTT.

The table lists this clone with a few counts. Other DNA sequences within the sample encode an identical CDR3. The chain uses TRBV30 and TRBJ1-3, with 7 positions matching TRBD1. Germline loops: CDR1 GTSNPN, CDR2 SVGIG (reference sequence). CDR3 length: 15 residues. V lost 3 bases, J lost 0 bases, and 5 bases stayed unmatched. CDR3 amino acids: CAWRRGQSSGNTIYF. The DNA of the CDR3 is TGTGCCTGGAGACGGGGACAGAGCTCTGGAAACACCATATATTTT.

V and J are TRBV7-9 and TRBJ2-7, with D unclear. V was trimmed by 2 bases and J by 4 bases, leaving 18 bases between them. This CDR3 is built from 16 residues. Germline lookup yields CDR1 SEHNR and CDR2 FQNEAQ (reference sequence). The CDR3 here is CASSLSPQPTSYEQYF. The CDR3 DNA is TGTGCCAGCAGCTTAAGTCCACAACCCACGTCTTACGAGCAGTACTTC.

The V and J genes are TRBV5-1 and TRBJ1-2, with 7 bases identical to TRBD1. V dropped 0 bases and J dropped 4; count of bases not matched to a gene: 9. This CDR3 is built from 16 residues. The germline V gene encodes CDR1 SGHRS and CDR2 YFSETQ. The chain's CDR3 is CASSLDGTVIGYGYTF. Written as DNA, the CDR3 is TGCGCCAGCAGCTTGGACGGGACAGTGATCGGCTATGGCTACACCTTC.

The chain uses TRBV18 and TRBJ1-5; perhaps TRBD1 as D (5 bases). Germline values: CDR1 KGHSH, CDR2 LQKENI. Trimming cost V 1 base and J 7 bases, with 8 bases left between them. CDR3 length: 13 residues. In DNA form, the CDR3 reads TGTGCCAGCTCACCACAGGGGTCCCAGCCCCAGCATTTT. It codes for CASSPQGSQPQHF.

The chain uses TRBV14 and TRBJ2-1; 10 bases align to TRBD2. CDR1 SGHDN and CDR2 FVKESK come from the germline V gene. This CDR3 is built from 16 residues. The J segment lost 12 bases and the V segment lost 1 base, leaving 12 bases of the junction unmatched. DNA of the CDR3: TGTGCCAGCAGCCAAGTGGGTCTAGCGGGAGTATTTGGGCAGTTCTTC. Protein product: CASSQVGLAGVFGQFF.

The rearrangement joins TRBV2 to TRBJ2-7; TRBD1 might be the D (7 bases). CDR3 length equals 13 residues. CDR1 is SNHLY and CDR2 is FYNNEI in the germline V gene. V was cut by 6 bases and J by 11 bases, with 20 bases left in between. In DNA, the CDR3 is TGTGCCAGCAGGATCGGGACTCAGGGGGGAAAGTACTTC. It encodes CASRIGTQGGKYF.

The chain combines TRBV12-5 with TRBJ1-1; maybe TRBD1 (6 bases). Germline V gene lookup returns CDR1 LGHNT and CDR2 FRNRAP. CDR3 length equals 14 residues. V gave up 6 bases and J gave up 0 bases, with 11 bases separating them. The CDR3 DNA follows: TGTGCTAGTGGGCCTGAGGGGGTGAACACTGAAGCTTTCTTT. It is translated as CASGPEGVNTEAFF.

The chain couples TRBV29-1 to TRBJ2-7; TRBD1 agrees at 9 bases. The CDR3 has 13 amino acids. V lost 7 bases and J lost 2; bases outside the gene matches: 6. Germline CDR1 SQVTM, CDR2 ANQGSEA. The CDR3 DNA reads as TGCAGCGCTGGGACAGGGAGGACCTACGAGCAGTACTTC. Its protein is CSAGTGRTYEQYF.

The rearrangement links TRBV19 to TRBJ2-1; 10 nucleotides align to TRBD2. The length of the CDR3 is 17 residues. Trimming took 4 bases from V and 6 from J; bases not matched to a gene: 12. Germline CDR1 and CDR2: LNHDA and SQIVND (reference sequence). The CDR3 sequence is CASSNSPGLAVANEQFF. Written as DNA, the CDR3 is TGTGCCAGTAGTAACTCCCCCGGACTAGCGGTTGCCAATGAGCAGTTCTTC.

The rearrangement links TRBV28 to TRBJ2-5; 10 nucleotides match TRBD2. CDR3 length equals 16 residues. CDR1 is MDHEN, CDR2 SYDVKM, per germline. After removal of 5 bases from V and 5 bases from J, the junction contained 11 bases not matched to a gene. In nucleotides, the CDR3 is TGTGCCAGCAGTAAGGTGACTAGCGGGTTCCGGGAGACCCAGTACTTC. Its translation: CASSKVTSGFRETQYF.

Note on this clone: In the same sample, other DNA sequences code for this CDR3. The chain has TRBV5-1 and TRBJ2-7, with D possibly matching TRBD2 (6 bases). The CDR3 consists of 13 residues. Trimming cost V 3 bases and J 2 bases, with 9 bases left between them. Germline CDR1 SGHRS, CDR2 YFSETQ. The CDR3 sequence is CASSWDSPYEQYF. Written as DNA, the CDR3 is TGCGCCAGCAGCTGGGACTCACCCTACGAGCAGTACTTC.

The genes are TRBV30 and TRBJ2-4; 7 bases are a match to TRBD2. This CDR3 is built from 17 residues. With V trimmed by 0 bases and J by 0 bases, 8 bases remained unmatched. Germline assignment: CDR1 GTSNPN and CDR2 SVGIG (reference sequence). The CDR3 DNA reads as TGTGCCTGGAGTGTATCCGGGACTATAGTAGCCAAAAACATTCAGTACTTC. It encodes CAWSVSGTIVAKNIQYF.

This clone occurred once. The chain employs TRBV14 and TRBJ2-2; D is ambiguous. This CDR3 has 14 residues. V lost 1 base to trimming and J lost 4 bases, with 7 bases between them. The germline V gene encodes CDR1 SGHDN and CDR2 FVKESK. The CDR3 DNA reads as TGTGCCAGCAGCCAAGTACAGATCACCGGGGAGCTGTTTTTT. This translates into CASSQVQITGELFF.

The V gene is TRBV6-4, the J gene TRBJ2-4; perhaps TRBD2 as D (6 bases). This CDR3 has 16 amino acids. Germline V gene lookup returns CDR1 MRHNA and CDR2 SNTAGT. Trimming took off 0 bases at V and 2 bases at J, with 11 bases between the two ends. CDR3 DNA sequence: TGTGCCAGCAGTGACTCTAGCGGACGGACCAAAAACATTCAGTACTTC. It encodes CASSDSSGRTKNIQYF.

The table lists this clone with a count of one. The chain combines TRBV6-5 with TRBJ1-1, with TRBD1 matching 7 bases. The CDR3 is 14 amino acids. Germline lookup yields CDR1 MNHEY and CDR2 SVGAGI. Trimming at V came to 6 bases and at J to 1 base, leaving 5 bases not matched to a gene. DNA for the CDR3: TGTGCCAGCAGCCCACAGGGGAGGAACACTGAAGCTTTCTTT. Protein sequence: CASSPQGRNTEAFF.

The chain links TRBV4-1 to TRBJ2-2; D is possibly TRBD2 (5 bases). The length of the CDR3 is 12 residues. CDR1 and CDR2 from the germline V gene are MGHRA and YSYEKL. V lost 6 bases and J 8 bases, leaving 10 bases between the germline ends. The CDR3 sequence is CASRSSLGELFF. The CDR3 bases are TGCGCCAGCAGATCTAGCTTGGGGGAGCTGTTTTTT.